The clone carrying this T cell receptor (beta chain) was seen a handful of times. No antigen is known for it. The TCR alpha and TCR beta cDNA libraries, bearing sample barcodes and UMIs, were generated by 5'RACE using constant-segment primers. TCRdb recomputed calls from the 5' RACE reads with MiXCR, one row per CDR3 protein. The table lists fewer than 550,000 distinct CDR3 sequences, around 18% of them singletons. The sample comes from a study of T-cell memory formation after mild COVID-19. Overall study findings and caveats: Among CD4+ contracting clones, most were CM and EM, and CD8+ ones EMRA. Balance between CD4 and CD8 was seen in clones contracting day 15 to 85, and a CD4+ lean was seen in later expanders. The second-wave clones peaking on day 37 were not confirmed as SARS-CoV-2-specific.

The germline V and J ends were trimmed by 1 base and 3 bases, with 4 bases remaining between them. The CDR3 totals 13 residues. Germline CDR1 is SGDLS and CDR2 is YYNGEE. Sequences were obtained from PBMCs or a T cell subset sorted from them (not recorded which). This clonotype was obtained from an adult woman who had mild COVID-19 (a few samples of this study predate the infection). Cell type and time point are not known. The chain is built from TRBV9 and TRBJ2-2; D gene ambiguous. This CDR3 is CASSVLDTGELFF. The CDR3 nucleotides read TGTGCCAGCAGCGTACTGGACACCGGGGAGCTGTTTTTT.